A selection of T cell receptor beta chains follows, all from one sample in a study of blood T cell repertoires in COVID-19. Profiling relied on immunoSEQ multiplex PCR, and the TCRdb table lists in-frame clones only, not all of them. The sample has 200,000 to 250,000 clones, 80% to 90% seen once. The source material was PBMCs or T cells enriched from blood (not recorded which). These receptors all come from a woman younger than 45 who had been exposed to COVID-19. CDR3s include the opening cysteine and the closing phenylalanine or tryptophan. Each record gives: D gene, clone size, V gene, J gene, CDR3 DNA, CDR3 protein. The D gene is left open where the match is weak. Expanded clones are given a class, and other clones once, few, many or no size at all.

D gene: TRBD1; clone size: .; V gene: TRBV4-1; J gene: TRBJ1-1; CDR3 DNA: TGCGCCAGCAGCCAAGGAGAACAGGGGGCTGCGAAAGCTTTCTTT; CDR3 protein: CASSQGEQGAAKAFF
D gene: TRBD1; clone size: .; V gene: TRBV30; J gene: TRBJ1-5; CDR3 DNA: TGTGCCTTGGACAGGGCCCTTAATCAGCCCCAGCATTTT; CDR3 protein: CALDRALNQPQHF
D gene: TRBD1; clone size: .; V gene: TRBV5-1; J gene: TRBJ2-3; CDR3 DNA: TGCGCCAGCAGCTCCGGACAGGGGAGCACCACAGATACGCAGTATTTT; CDR3 protein: CASSSGQGSTTDTQYF
D gene: .; clone size: few; V gene: TRBV19; J gene: TRBJ2-7; CDR3 DNA: TGTGCCAGTAGCGACCTACGGGACTCCCGATGGCAGTACTTC; CDR3 protein: CASSDLRDSRWQYF
D gene: TRBD1; clone size: .; V gene: TRBV28; J gene: TRBJ1-2; CDR3 DNA: TGTGCCAGCAGTTTGTATCCAGGGGGTGGCTATGGCTACACCTTC; CDR3 protein: CASSLYPGGGYGYTF
D gene: TRBD2; clone size: .; V gene: TRBV3-1/TRBV3-2; J gene: TRBJ2-7; CDR3 DNA: TGTGCCAGCAGCCCTAGCGGGAGCTACGAGCAGTACTTC; CDR3 protein: CASSPSGSYEQYF
D gene: TRBD2; clone size: .; V gene: TRBV5-6; J gene: TRBJ2-1; CDR3 DNA: TGTGCCAGCAGCTTGTATCGTTTTGTAGCGGGTCGTTACAATGAGCAGTTCTTC; CDR3 protein: CASSLYRFVAGRYNEQFF
D gene: .; clone size: .; V gene: TRBV23-1; J gene: TRBJ1-5; CDR3 DNA: TGCGCCAGCAATAAGGTCGCCAGGGTAGATTTGGGCAATCAGCCCCAGCATTTT; CDR3 protein: CASNKVARVDLGNQPQHF
D gene: .; clone size: few; V gene: TRBV19; J gene: TRBJ2-7; CDR3 DNA: TGTGCCAGTAGTACACAGGGTTCGGGCTACGAGCAGTACTTC; CDR3 protein: CASSTQGSGYEQYF
D gene: .; clone size: .; V gene: TRBV2; J gene: TRBJ1-2; CDR3 DNA: TGTGCCAGCAGTGAAGCGCCAGGGTCTAACTATGGCTACACCTTC; CDR3 protein: CASSEAPGSNYGYTF
D gene: .; clone size: .; V gene: TRBV12-3/TRBV12-4; J gene: TRBJ2-1; CDR3 DNA: TGTGCCAGCAGTTTATTCATCAGCAATGAGCAGTTCTTC; CDR3 protein: CASSLFISNEQFF
D gene: .; clone size: .; V gene: TRBV19; J gene: TRBJ1-5; CDR3 DNA: TGTGCCAGTAGTATCGGAATCCCAGGGGTCGATCAGCCCCAGCATTTT; CDR3 protein: CASSIGIPGVDQPQHF
D gene: .; clone size: once; V gene: TRBV27; J gene: TRBJ2-1; CDR3 DNA: TGTGCCAGCAGTTTAGGGGACGGCGGGGTAGGTGAGCAGTTCTTC; CDR3 protein: CASSLGDGGVGEQFF
D gene: TRBD2; clone size: .; V gene: TRBV4-2; J gene: TRBJ2-1; CDR3 DNA: TGTGCCAGCAGCCAAGATAAACTAGCGGGATCCAATGAGCAGTTCTTC; CDR3 protein: CASSQDKLAGSNEQFF
D gene: .; clone size: .; V gene: TRBV5-1; J gene: TRBJ1-1; CDR3 DNA: TGCGCCAGCAGCCCGCGGGGGGGAAGTATGAACACTGAAGCTTTCTTT; CDR3 protein: CASSPRGGSMNTEAFF
D gene: .; clone size: .; V gene: TRBV30; J gene: TRBJ2-7; CDR3 DNA: TGTGCCTGGAGACGGGAGAAAACCGAGCAGTACTTC; CDR3 protein: CAWRREKTEQYF
D gene: .; clone size: .; V gene: TRBV4-2; J gene: TRBJ2-3; CDR3 DNA: TGTGCCAGCAGCCAAGACGGTCCAGTAGCCACAGATACGCAGTATTTT; CDR3 protein: CASSQDGPVATDTQYF
D gene: .; clone size: once; V gene: TRBV15; J gene: TRBJ2-3; CDR3 DNA: TGTGCCACCAGCAGAGAGGGGGGGCGTACAGATACGCAGTATTTT; CDR3 protein: CATSREGGRTDTQYF
D gene: TRBD2; clone size: .; V gene: TRBV6-5; J gene: TRBJ2-5; CDR3 DNA: TGTGTCACCATCGGGACTAGCGGGGGAGCGACCCAGTACTTC; CDR3 protein: CVTIGTSGGATQYF
D gene: TRBD1; clone size: .; V gene: TRBV11-2; J gene: TRBJ1-2; CDR3 DNA: TGTGCCAGCCAGGGGGGCGTCTATGGCTACACCTTC; CDR3 protein: CASQGGVYGYTF
D gene: .; clone size: .; V gene: TRBV28; J gene: TRBJ2-7; CDR3 DNA: TGTGCCAGCAGTTACGCGCCCTACGAGCAGTACTTC; CDR3 protein: CASSYAPYEQYF
D gene: TRBD1; clone size: .; V gene: TRBV5-1; J gene: TRBJ1-4; CDR3 DNA: TGCGCCAGCAGCAAGACAGGGGTGGGCGAAAAACTGTTTTTT; CDR3 protein: CASSKTGVGEKLFF
D gene: .; clone size: .; V gene: TRBV6-5; J gene: TRBJ2-5; CDR3 DNA: TGTGCCAGCAGTCCCGACGTCCCAGGGGAGACCCAGTACTTC; CDR3 protein: CASSPDVPGETQYF
D gene: .; clone size: .; V gene: TRBV19; J gene: TRBJ2-1; CDR3 DNA: TGTGCCAGTAGTATAGATCTTTTGGGCGGGACCTACAATGAGCAGTTCTTC; CDR3 protein: CASSIDLLGGTYNEQFF
D gene: .; clone size: .; V gene: TRBV6-5; J gene: TRBJ1-3; CDR3 DNA: TGTGCCAGCAGTCCCGAGTTCGGGTCTGGAAACACCATATATTTT; CDR3 protein: CASSPEFGSGNTIYF
D gene: TRBD2; clone size: .; V gene: TRBV6-4; J gene: TRBJ2-3; CDR3 DNA: TGTGCCAGCAGTGATCGGTCGGGAGGAGATACGCAGTATTTT; CDR3 protein: CASSDRSGGDTQYF
D gene: TRBD2; clone size: .; V gene: TRBV3-1/TRBV3-2; J gene: TRBJ2-3; CDR3 DNA: TGTGCCAGCACCTTAACTAGCGGCACCAACACAGATACGCAGTATTTT; CDR3 protein: CASTLTSGTNTDTQYF
D gene: .; clone size: .; V gene: TRBV5-1; J gene: TRBJ2-7; CDR3 DNA: TGCGCCAGCAGCTTGGGTGACTCGGCCTACGAGCAGTACTTC; CDR3 protein: CASSLGDSAYEQYF
D gene: .; clone size: few; V gene: TRBV10-1; J gene: TRBJ1-2; CDR3 DNA: TGCGCCAGCAGTGAGTCGACTGAAGCTAACTATGGCTACACCTTC; CDR3 protein: CASSESTEANYGYTF
D gene: .; clone size: .; V gene: TRBV5-6; J gene: TRBJ1-1; CDR3 DNA: TGTGCCAGCAGCCGACGGGACACTGAAGCTTTCTTT; CDR3 protein: CASSRRDTEAFF
D gene: TRBD2; clone size: once; V gene: TRBV6-4; J gene: TRBJ2-3; CDR3 DNA: TGTGCCAGCAGTGACTCGCGGGAGGGCACAGATACGCAGTATTTT; CDR3 protein: CASSDSREGTDTQYF
D gene: .; clone size: .; V gene: TRBV4-1; J gene: TRBJ1-2; CDR3 DNA: TGCGCCAGCAGCCAAGATCCGGTCTATGGCTACACCTTC; CDR3 protein: CASSQDPVYGYTF
D gene: TRBD1; clone size: .; V gene: TRBV7-7; J gene: TRBJ2-2; CDR3 DNA: TGTGCTAGCAGCTTAGCCGGACAGGGGGCGAACACCGGGGAGCTGTTTTTT; CDR3 protein: CASSLAGQGANTGELFF
D gene: TRBD2; clone size: .; V gene: TRBV4-1; J gene: TRBJ2-7; CDR3 DNA: TGCGCCAGCAGCCCTACGGGACTAGCACAACGCTACGAGCAGTACTTC; CDR3 protein: CASSPTGLAQRYEQYF
D gene: TRBD2; clone size: .; V gene: TRBV4-1; J gene: TRBJ2-7; CDR3 DNA: TGCGCCAGCAGCCGGGCGGGAGAAGGCCCCTACGAGCAGTACTTC; CDR3 protein: CASSRAGEGPYEQYF
D gene: TRBD2; clone size: .; V gene: TRBV13; J gene: TRBJ2-1; CDR3 DNA: TGTGCCAGCAGCCCGGGACTAGCGTATTACAATGAGCAGTTCTTC; CDR3 protein: CASSPGLAYYNEQFF
D gene: .; clone size: once; V gene: TRBV12-3/TRBV12-4; J gene: TRBJ2-3; CDR3 DNA: TGTGCCAACAAACAAGGGGGCACAGATACGCAGTATTTT; CDR3 protein: CANKQGGTDTQYF
D gene: TRBD2; clone size: .; V gene: TRBV29-1; J gene: TRBJ2-7; CDR3 DNA: TGCAGCGTTAAAACGACTAGCGGAGGAGCCTACGAGCAGTACTTC; CDR3 protein: CSVKTTSGGAYEQYF
D gene: .; clone size: .; V gene: TRBV12-2; J gene: TRBJ2-2; CDR3 DNA: TGTGCAAGTCGCGATTCGGGAGGGGCCGGGGAGCTGTTTTTT; CDR3 protein: CASRDSGGAGELFF
D gene: .; clone size: .; V gene: TRBV2; J gene: TRBJ2-4; CDR3 DNA: TGTGCCAGCGCCTTAGCGGAAGTAGCCAAAAACATTCAGTACTTC; CDR3 protein: CASALAEVAKNIQYF
D gene: TRBD1; clone size: .; V gene: TRBV6-1; J gene: TRBJ2-7; CDR3 DNA: TGTGCCAGCAGTGAAGACTGGACAGGGGGCTACGAGCAGTACTTC; CDR3 protein: CASSEDWTGGYEQYF
D gene: TRBD1; clone size: .; V gene: TRBV5-1; J gene: TRBJ2-3; CDR3 DNA: TGCGCCAGCAGCTTGGAAGCGACAGGGGCCCCTAGCACAGATACGCAGTATTTT; CDR3 protein: CASSLEATGAPSTDTQYF